The clone carrying this T cell receptor (beta chain) occurred once. The data were obtained in a study of human T cells and chemical hapten exposure. Time point meaning: pre-sensitization, week 0. Treatment: therapeutic diphenylcyclopropenone sensitization with weekly scalp DPC. The CDR3 totals 16 residues. V was cut by 6 bases and J by 3 bases, with 21 bases left in between. Per the germline V gene, CDR1 is MNHEY and CDR2 is SVGAGI. TCRdb reprocessed the RACE reads with MiXCR, giving one entry per CDR3 protein. The sample gives more than 100,000 distinct CDR3 sequences, around an eighth of which show up once; around 3% is in the top ten.

This specimen was whole blood, taken in connection with sensitization to the hapten diphenylcyclopropenone (DPC). V gene TRBV6-5 combines with J gene TRBJ2-7; the D gene could be TRBD1 or TRBD2 (5 bases each). The sequence was obtained from a young woman with alopecia areata. Some clones in this sample may be carry-over from other donors' samples. CDR3 loop: CASSSNVRDALYEQYF. The CDR3, as DNA: TGTGCCAGCAGCTCTAATGTCCGGGACGCCCTCTACGAGCAGTACTTC.